This TCR beta chain was recorded in a study of T cell repertoires in cytomegalovirus infection. In the study overall: It can be stated that public TCR beta signatures indicated CMV infection as well as a matching HLA type.

The V end lost 7 bases, the J end lost 6 bases, and 24 bases lay between the germline ends. Germline V lookup: CDR1 SGHAT, CDR2 FQNNGV. This CDR3 comprises 16 residues. TCRdb ran MiXCR on the reads and lists one entry per CDR3 protein. The sample has under 150,000 distinct CDR3 sequences, about 33% seen once; the top ten hold 41%. Worth noting for this clonotype: Its antigen is undetermined.

The chain joins TRBV11-2 to TRBJ1-1, with D maybe TRBD1 (5 bases). Sequenced material: CD8+ T cells from cultured PBMCs, taken from culture after CMV antigen stimulation. The source of this sequence is a human donor in good health (CMV status not recorded). Some clones in this sample may be carry-over from other donors' samples. The CDR3 reads CASIPGIGGAGPEAFF. The CDR3 nucleotides are TGTGCCAGCATACCTGGGATCGGGGGAGCCGGACCTGAAGCTTTCTTT.